This T cell receptor beta chain was obtained from a study of cytomegalovirus exposure and HLA in healthy donors. The study, taken as a whole, reports: Three CMV-associated chains were confirmed in vitro to be specific for CMV antigens.

Primers included in the PCR were 60 Vbeta and 13 Jbeta primers. Sequencing was performed with immunoSEQ multiplex PCR; in TCRdb, only in-frame clones are kept and a portion is missing. The sample has roughly 100,000 clones, about 62% seen once. Trimming took 3 bases from V and 6 from J; bases not matched to a gene: 8. The CDR3 loop spans 15 amino acids. Germline V lookup: CDR1 MGHDK, CDR2 SYGVNS. About this clone itself: What it recognizes is unknown.

The sample comprised PBMCs. The V and J genes are TRBV25-1 and TRBJ1-5, with 7 positions matching TRBD1. The source of this sequence is a human donor in good health. The CDR3 DNA sequence: TGTGCCAGCAGTGATAAGGGGGCGGGCGGTCAGCCCCAGCATTTT. Protein product: CASSDKGAGGQPQHF. Full variable domain (missing parts from reference TRBV25-1 and TRBJ1-5): EADIYQTPRYLVIGTGKKITLECSQTMGHDKMYWYQQDPGMELHLIHYSYGVNSTEKGDLSSESTVSRIRTEHFPLTLESARPSHTSQYLCASSDKGAGGQPQHFGDGTRLSIL.